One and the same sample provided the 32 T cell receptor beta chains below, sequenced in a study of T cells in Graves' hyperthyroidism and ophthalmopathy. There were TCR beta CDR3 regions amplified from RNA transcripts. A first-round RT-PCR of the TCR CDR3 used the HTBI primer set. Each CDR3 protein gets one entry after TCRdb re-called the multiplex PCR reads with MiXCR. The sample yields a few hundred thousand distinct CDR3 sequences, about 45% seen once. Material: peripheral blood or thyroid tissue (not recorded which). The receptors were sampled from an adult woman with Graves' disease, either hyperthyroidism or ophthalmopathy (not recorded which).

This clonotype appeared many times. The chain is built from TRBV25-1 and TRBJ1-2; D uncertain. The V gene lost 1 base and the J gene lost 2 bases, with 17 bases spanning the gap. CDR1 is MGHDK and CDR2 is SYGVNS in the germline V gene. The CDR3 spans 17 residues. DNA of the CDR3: TGTGCCAGCAGTGAATCTTACGGTGGTCAGATCAACTATGGCTACACCTTC. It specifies CASSESYGGQINYGYTF.

The CDR3 nucleotides are TGTGCCAGCAGTGGTCGGCCGTGGGCCGTTAGTACGCAGTATTTT. Translating gives CASSGRPWAVSTQYF. The rearrangement joins TRBV6-1 to TRBJ2-3; unclear D gene. The CDR3 is 15 residues long. Trimming pared 4 bases from V and 8 bases from J, leaving 19 bases between. The V gene's germline CDR1 is MNHNS and CDR2 SASEGT.

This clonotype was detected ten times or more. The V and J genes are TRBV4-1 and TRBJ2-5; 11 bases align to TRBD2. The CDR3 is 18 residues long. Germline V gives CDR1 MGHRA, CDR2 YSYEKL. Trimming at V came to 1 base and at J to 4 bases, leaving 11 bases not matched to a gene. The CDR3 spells CASSQGGALAGAGETQYF. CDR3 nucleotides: TGCGCCAGCAGCCAAGGAGGGGCACTAGCGGGAGCAGGAGAGACCCAGTACTTC.

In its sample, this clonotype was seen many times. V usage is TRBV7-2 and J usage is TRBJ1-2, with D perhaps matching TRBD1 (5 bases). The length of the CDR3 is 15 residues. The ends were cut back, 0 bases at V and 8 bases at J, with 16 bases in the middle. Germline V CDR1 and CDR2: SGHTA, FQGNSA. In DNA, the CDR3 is TGTGCCAGCAGCTTAGCGTACGGGACGAGGCGGGGCTACACCTTC. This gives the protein CASSLAYGTRRGYTF.

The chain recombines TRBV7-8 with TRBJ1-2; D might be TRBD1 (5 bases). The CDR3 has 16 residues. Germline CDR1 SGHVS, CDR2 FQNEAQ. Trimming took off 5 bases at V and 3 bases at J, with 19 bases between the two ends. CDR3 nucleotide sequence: TGTGCCAGCAGCACTAGGGGTGAGGGCGAAGACTATGGCTACACCTTC. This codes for CASSTRGEGEDYGYTF.

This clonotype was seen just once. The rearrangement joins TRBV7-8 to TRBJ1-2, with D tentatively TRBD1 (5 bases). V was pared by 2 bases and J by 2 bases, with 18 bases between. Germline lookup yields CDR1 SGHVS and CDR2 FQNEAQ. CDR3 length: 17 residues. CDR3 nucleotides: TGTGCCAGCAGCTTATCGGTCAAGGGGCGTCTGAACTATGGCTACACCTTC. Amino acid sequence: CASSLSVKGRLNYGYTF.

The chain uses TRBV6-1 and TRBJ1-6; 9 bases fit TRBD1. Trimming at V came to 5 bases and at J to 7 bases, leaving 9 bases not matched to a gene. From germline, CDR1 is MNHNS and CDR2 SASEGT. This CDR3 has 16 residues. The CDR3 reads CASSRHRGLLNSPLHF. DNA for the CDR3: TGTGCCAGCAGTCGCCACAGGGGGCTTTTGAATTCACCCCTCCACTTT.

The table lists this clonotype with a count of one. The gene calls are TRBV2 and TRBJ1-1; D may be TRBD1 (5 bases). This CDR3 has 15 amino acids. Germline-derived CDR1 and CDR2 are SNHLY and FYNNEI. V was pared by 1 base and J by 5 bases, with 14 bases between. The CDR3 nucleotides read TGTGCCAGCAGTGAAGGGGGCCGAGCAAGGACTGAAGCTTTCTTT. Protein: CASSEGGRARTEAFF.

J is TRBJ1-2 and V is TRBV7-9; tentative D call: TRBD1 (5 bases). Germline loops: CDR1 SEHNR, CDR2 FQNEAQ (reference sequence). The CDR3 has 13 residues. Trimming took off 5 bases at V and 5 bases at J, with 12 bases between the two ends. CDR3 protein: CASSMTDPYGYTF. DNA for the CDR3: TGTGCCAGCAGCATGACAGACCCGTATGGCTACACCTTC.

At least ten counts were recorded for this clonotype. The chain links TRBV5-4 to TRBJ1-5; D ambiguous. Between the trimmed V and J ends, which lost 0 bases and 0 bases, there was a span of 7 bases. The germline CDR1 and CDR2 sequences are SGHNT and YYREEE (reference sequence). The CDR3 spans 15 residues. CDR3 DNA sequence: TGTGCCAGCAGCTTGGGACGGGATAGCAATCAGCCCCAGCATTTT. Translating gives CASSLGRDSNQPQHF.

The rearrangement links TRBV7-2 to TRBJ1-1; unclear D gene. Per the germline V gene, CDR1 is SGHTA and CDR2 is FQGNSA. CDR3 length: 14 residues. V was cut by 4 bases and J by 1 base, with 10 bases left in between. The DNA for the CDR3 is TGTGCCAGCAGCTACCCTACCCAGAACACTGAAGCTTTCTTT. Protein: CASSYPTQNTEAFF.

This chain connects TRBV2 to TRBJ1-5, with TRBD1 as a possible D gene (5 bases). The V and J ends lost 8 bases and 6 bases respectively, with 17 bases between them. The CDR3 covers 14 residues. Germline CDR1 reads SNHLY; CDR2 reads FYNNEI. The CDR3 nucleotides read TGTGCCAGCTGCGGTAGGGACCGGGGTCAGCCCCAGCATTTT. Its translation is CASCGRDRGQPQHF. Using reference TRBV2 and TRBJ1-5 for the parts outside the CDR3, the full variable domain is EPEVTQTPSHQVTQMGQEVILRCVPISNHLYFYWYRQILGQKVEFLVSFYNNEISEKSEIFDDQFSVERPDGSNFTLKIRSTKLEDSAMYFCASCGRDRGQPQHFGDGTRLSIL.

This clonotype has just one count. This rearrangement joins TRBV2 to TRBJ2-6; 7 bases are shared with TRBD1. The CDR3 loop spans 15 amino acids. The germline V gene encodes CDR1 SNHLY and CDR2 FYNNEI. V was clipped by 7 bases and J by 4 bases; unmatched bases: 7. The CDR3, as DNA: TGTGCCAGCACCAAAAAGGGGGCAGGGGCCAACGTCCTGACTTTC. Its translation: CASTKKGAGANVLTF. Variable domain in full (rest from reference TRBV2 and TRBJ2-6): EPEVTQTPSHQVTQMGQEVILRCVPISNHLYFYWYRQILGQKVEFLVSFYNNEISEKSEIFDDQFSVERPDGSNFTLKIRSTKLEDSAMYFCASTKKGAGANVLTFGAGSRLTVL.

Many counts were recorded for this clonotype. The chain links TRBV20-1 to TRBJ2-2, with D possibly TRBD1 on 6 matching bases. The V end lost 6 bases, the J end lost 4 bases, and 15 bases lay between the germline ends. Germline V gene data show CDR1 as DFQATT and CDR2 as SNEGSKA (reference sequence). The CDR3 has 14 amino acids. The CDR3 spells CSAPRDIGTGELFF. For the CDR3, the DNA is TGCAGTGCACCTCGGGACATTGGCACCGGGGAGCTGTTTTTT.

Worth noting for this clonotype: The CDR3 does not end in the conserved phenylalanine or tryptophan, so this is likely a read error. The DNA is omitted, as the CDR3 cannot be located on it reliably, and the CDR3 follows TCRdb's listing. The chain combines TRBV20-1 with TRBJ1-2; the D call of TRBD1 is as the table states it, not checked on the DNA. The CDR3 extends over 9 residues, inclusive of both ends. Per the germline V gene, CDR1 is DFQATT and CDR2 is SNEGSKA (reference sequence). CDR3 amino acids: CSARFTGPS.

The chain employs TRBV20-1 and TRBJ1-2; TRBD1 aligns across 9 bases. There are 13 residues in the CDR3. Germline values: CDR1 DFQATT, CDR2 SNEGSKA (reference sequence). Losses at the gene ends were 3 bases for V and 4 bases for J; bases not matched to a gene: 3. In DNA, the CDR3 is TGCAGTGCTAGGGGGGACAGGGCCTATGGCTACACCTTC. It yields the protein CSARGDRAYGYTF.

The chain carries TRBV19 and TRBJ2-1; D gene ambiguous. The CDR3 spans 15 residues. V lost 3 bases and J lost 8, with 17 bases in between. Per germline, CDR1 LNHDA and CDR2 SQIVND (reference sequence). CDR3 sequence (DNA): TGTGCCAGTAGTATTAACCCGGCCAGGTCTCATGAGCAGTTCTTC. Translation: CASSINPARSHEQFF.

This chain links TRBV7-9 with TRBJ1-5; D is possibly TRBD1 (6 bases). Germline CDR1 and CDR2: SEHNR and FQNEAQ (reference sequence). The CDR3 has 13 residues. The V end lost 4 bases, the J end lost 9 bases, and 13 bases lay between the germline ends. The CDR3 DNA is TGTGCCAGCAGCTCTGGTCGGGGGCTGCCCCAGCATTTT. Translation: CASSSGRGLPQHF.

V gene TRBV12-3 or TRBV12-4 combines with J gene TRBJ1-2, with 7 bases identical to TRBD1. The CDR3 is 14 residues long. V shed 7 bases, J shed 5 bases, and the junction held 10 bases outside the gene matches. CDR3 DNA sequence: TGTGCCAGCACCGAGACTGGGACAGAATATGGCTACACCTTC. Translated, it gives CASTETGTEYGYTF.

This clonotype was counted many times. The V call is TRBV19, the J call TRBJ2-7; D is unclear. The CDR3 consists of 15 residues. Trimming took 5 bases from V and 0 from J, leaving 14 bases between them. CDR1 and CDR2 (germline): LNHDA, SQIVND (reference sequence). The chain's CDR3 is CASSLSDASSYEQYF. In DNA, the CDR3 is TGTGCCAGTAGTCTCTCGGACGCGAGCTCCTACGAGCAGTACTTC.

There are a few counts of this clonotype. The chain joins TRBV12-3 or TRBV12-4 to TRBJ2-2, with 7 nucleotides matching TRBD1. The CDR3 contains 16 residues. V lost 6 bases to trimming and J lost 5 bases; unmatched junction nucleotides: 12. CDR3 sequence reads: CASSPYRGIATGELFF. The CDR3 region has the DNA TGTGCCAGCAGCCCTTACAGGGGTATTGCTACCGGGGAGCTGTTTTTT.

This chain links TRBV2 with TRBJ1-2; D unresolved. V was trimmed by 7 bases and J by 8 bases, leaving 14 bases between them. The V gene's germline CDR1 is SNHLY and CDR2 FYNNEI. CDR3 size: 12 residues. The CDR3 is CASINLAGGYTF. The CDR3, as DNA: TGTGCCAGCATTAACCTAGCGGGAGGCTACACCTTC.

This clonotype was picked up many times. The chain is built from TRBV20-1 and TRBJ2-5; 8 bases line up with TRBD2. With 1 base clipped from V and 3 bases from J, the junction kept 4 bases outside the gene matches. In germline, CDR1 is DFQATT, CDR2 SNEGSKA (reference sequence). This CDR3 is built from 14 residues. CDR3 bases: TGCAGTGCTAGAGCGGGAGGGCCGGAAGAGACCCAGTACTTC. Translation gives CSARAGGPEETQYF.

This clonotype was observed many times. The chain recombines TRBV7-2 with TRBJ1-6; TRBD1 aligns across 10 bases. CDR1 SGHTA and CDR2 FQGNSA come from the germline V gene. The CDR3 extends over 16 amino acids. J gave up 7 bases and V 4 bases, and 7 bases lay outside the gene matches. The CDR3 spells CASSSWDRGRNSPLHF. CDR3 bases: TGTGCCAGCAGCTCGTGGGACAGGGGAAGGAATTCACCCCTCCACTTT.

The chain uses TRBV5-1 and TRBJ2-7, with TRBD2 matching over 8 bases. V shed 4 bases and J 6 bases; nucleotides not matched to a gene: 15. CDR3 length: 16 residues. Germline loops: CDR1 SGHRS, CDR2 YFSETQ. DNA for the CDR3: TGCGCCAGCAGCCCAGGACCAGCGGGAGCGACCTGCGAGCAGTACTTC. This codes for CASSPGPAGATCEQYF. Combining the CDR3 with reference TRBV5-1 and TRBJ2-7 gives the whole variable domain KAGVTQTPRYLIKTRGQQVTLSCSPISGHRSVSWYQQTPGQGLQFLFEYFSETQRNKGNFPGRFSGRQFSNSRSEMNVSTLELGDSALYLCASSPGPAGATCEQYFGPGTRLTVT.

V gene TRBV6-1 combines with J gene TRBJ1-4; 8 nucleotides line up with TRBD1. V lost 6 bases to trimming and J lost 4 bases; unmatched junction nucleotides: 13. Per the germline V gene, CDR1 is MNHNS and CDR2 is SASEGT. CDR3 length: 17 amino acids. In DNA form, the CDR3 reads TGTGCCAGCAGGGCTTCGGGACAGGCGTCCATTAATGAAAAACTGTTTTTT. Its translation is CASRASGQASINEKLFF.

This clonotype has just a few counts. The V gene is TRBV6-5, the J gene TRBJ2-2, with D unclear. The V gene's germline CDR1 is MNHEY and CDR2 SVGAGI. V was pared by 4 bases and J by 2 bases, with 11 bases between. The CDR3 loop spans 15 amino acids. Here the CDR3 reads CASSSPRVNTGELFF. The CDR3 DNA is TGTGCCAGCAGTTCCCCCCGGGTAAACACCGGGGAGCTGTTTTTT.

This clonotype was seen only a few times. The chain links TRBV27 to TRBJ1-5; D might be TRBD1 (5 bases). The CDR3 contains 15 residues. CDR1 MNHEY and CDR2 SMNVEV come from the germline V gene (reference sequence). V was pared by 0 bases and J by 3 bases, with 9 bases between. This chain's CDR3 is CASSLSGGFNQPQHF. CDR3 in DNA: TGTGCCAGCAGTTTATCTGGGGGATTCAATCAGCCCCAGCATTTT.

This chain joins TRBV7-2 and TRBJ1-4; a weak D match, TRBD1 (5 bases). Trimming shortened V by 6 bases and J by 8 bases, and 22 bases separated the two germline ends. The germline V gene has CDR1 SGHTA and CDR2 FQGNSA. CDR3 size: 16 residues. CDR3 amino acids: CASSPDSRSYEEKLFF. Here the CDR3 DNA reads TGTGCCAGCAGTCCTGACAGTCGATCCTACGAGGAAAAACTGTTTTTT.

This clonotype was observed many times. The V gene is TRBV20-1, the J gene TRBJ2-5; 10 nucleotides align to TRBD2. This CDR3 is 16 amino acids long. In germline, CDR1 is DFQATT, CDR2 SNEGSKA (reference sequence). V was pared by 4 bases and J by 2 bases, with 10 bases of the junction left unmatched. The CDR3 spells CSATGLAESLQETQYF. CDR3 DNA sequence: TGCAGTGCTACTGGACTAGCGGAGAGCTTACAAGAGACCCAGTACTTC.

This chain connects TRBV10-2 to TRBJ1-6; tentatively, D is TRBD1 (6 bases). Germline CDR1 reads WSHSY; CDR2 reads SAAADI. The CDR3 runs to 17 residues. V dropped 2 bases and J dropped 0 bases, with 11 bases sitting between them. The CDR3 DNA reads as TGCGCCAGCAGTGAGCCAAGGGGGAGCTCCTATAATTCACCCCTCCACTTT. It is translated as CASSEPRGSSYNSPLHF.

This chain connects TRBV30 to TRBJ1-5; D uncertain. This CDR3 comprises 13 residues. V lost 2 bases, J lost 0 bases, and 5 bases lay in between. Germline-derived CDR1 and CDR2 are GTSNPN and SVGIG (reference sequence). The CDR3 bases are TGTGCCTGGAGTTACAGTAGCAATCAGCCCCAGCATTTT. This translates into CAWSYSSNQPQHF.